The entry below gives a single T cell receptor (beta chain) sequence along with its context. The antigen remains undetermined. The sample belongs to a study of cytomegalovirus exposure and HLA in healthy donors. General study results and limits: Later genetic work tied a missense DCLRE1C variant to beta-chain V and J trimming. Later work found most CMV-associated TCR beta chains apparently HLA-restricted.

Primers: 60 Vbeta forward and 13 Jbeta reverse. Method: immunoSEQ multiplex PCR; TCRdb's copy keeps in-frame clones and lacks some. The sample records over 100,000 clones, 80% to 85% being singletons. Sample: PBMCs. The sequence derives from a woman aged 45-59 years in good health and CMV-seropositive.

In DNA form, the CDR3 reads TGTGCCTGGAGCACGGGGAAGATACGTGAGACCTACGAGCAGTACTTC. It translates to CAWSTGKIRETYEQYF. The gene calls are TRBV30 and TRBJ2-7; TRBD2 is a possible D gene (5 bases). Per germline, CDR1 GTSNPN and CDR2 SVGIG (reference sequence). Trimming took 3 bases from V and 2 from J, leaving 20 bases between them. The CDR3 has 16 residues.